These 28 T cell receptor beta chains share one sample of origin, sequenced in a study of beta chain features in type 1 diabetes. The study, taken as a whole, reports: Significant though moderate, a shortening of TCRB CDR3s appeared in all four CD4+ subsets of Type 1 diabetes patients.

Expressed TCRB transcripts got sequenced, as all isolated RNA was reverse transcribed. The method was immunoSEQ multiplex PCR; TCRdb's version includes in-frame clones alone and lacks a portion of them. The sample records 95,000 to 150,000 clones, roughly 17% being singletons. These receptors lack a known antigen. Input material: central memory CD4+ T cells from blood. These receptors all stem from a man younger than 30 with type 1 diabetes.

This chain links TRBV29-1 with TRBJ2-5, with 9 bases identical to TRBD1. The J call is doubtful: the DNA matches TRBJ2-7 better. The CDR3 runs to 12 residues. Germline values: CDR1 SQVTM, CDR2 ANQGSEA. CDR3 in DNA: TGCAGCGTTGGGGACAGGGACTACGAGCAGTACTTC. This gives the protein CSVGDRDYEQYF.

This clone was found many times. The chain combines TRBV5-1 with TRBJ1-2; D uncertain. Trimming removed 2 bases at V and 2 bases at J, with 13 bases between. The germline CDR1 and CDR2 sequences are SGHRS and YFSETQ. The CDR3 contains 15 residues. The CDR3 region is CASSFTLVGNYGYTF. The CDR3 DNA reads as TGCGCCAGCAGCTTCACCCTAGTAGGGAACTATGGCTACACCTTC.

Only a few counts were recorded for this clone. The chain is built from TRBV6-1 and TRBJ1-5; D may be TRBD1 (5 bases). The CDR3 runs to 13 residues. V gave up 8 bases and J gave up 7 bases, with 15 bases separating them. Germline values: CDR1 MNHNS, CDR2 SASEGT. The CDR3 nucleotides read TGTGCCAGCTCATCAGTCAGGGACCAGCCCCAGCATTTT. Its protein is CASSSVRDQPQHF.

The V gene is TRBV5-1, the J gene TRBJ2-3; D gene uncertain. The germline V and J ends were trimmed by 3 bases and 0 bases, with 8 bases remaining between them. This CDR3 region has 14 residues. The germline V gene encodes CDR1 SGHRS and CDR2 YFSETQ. The CDR3 DNA reads TGCGCCAGCAGCTCGGTGGCTAGCACAGATACGCAGTATTTT. Amino acids: CASSSVASTDTQYF.

The chain joins TRBV21-1 to TRBJ2-7; TRBD1 is the table's D call, not checked against the DNA. TRBV21-1 is a recognized pseudogene. The CDR3 sequence is 16 residues long. The CDR3 protein is CASSTRSLQVPYEQYF. The CDR3 nucleotides read TGTGCCAGCAGCACCCGCTCTTTACAGGTGCCCTACGAGCAGTACTTC.

V is TRBV6-6 and J is TRBJ2-7; D remains unclear. V was cut by 0 bases and J by 4 bases, with 4 bases left in between. The CDR3 extends over 12 amino acids. The V gene's germline CDR1 is MNHNY and CDR2 SVGAGI (reference sequence). CDR3 in amino acids: CASSYSRYEQYF. The CDR3 region has the DNA TGTGCCAGCAGTTACTCGAGGTACGAGCAGTACTTC.

V and J are TRBV27 and TRBJ2-7, with TRBD2 identical over 9 bases. The germline V gene encodes CDR1 MNHEY and CDR2 SMNVEV (reference sequence). V shed 8 bases, J shed 2 bases, and the junction held 10 bases outside the gene matches. CDR3 size: 15 residues. CDR3 DNA: TGTGCCAGCTCCCGGTGGGCTAGCGGGACCTACGAGCAGTACTTC. It yields the protein CASSRWASGTYEQYF.

At least ten counts were recorded for this clone. The gene calls are TRBV7-2 and TRBJ2-7, with D possibly TRBD1 on 5 matching bases. V lost 1 base to trimming and J lost 5 bases, with 12 bases between them. Germline V gives CDR1 SGHTA, CDR2 FQGNSA. This CDR3 is built from 14 residues. This CDR3 is CASSLELAGNEQYF. As DNA, the CDR3 is TGTGCCAGCAGCTTAGAGCTGGCAGGGAACGAGCAGTACTTC.

This clone was seen many times. V gene TRBV2 combines with J gene TRBJ2-5, with 9 positions matching TRBD1. The germline V gene has CDR1 SNHLY and CDR2 FYNNEI. Trimming removed 6 bases from V and 9 bases from J; junction bases left unmatched: 8. CDR3 size: 13 residues. CDR3 loop: CASRAGQGMAQYF. In DNA form, the CDR3 reads TGTGCCAGCAGGGCTGGACAGGGGATGGCCCAGTACTTC.

This chain uses TRBV4-3 with TRBJ2-1; no definite D call. The CDR3 loop spans 14 amino acids. CDR1 LGHNA and CDR2 YSLEER come from the germline V gene. Trimming took 0 bases from V and 9 from J, leaving 12 bases between them. The DNA for the CDR3 is TGCGCCAGCAGCCAAGAGAGAGGCGCGACTGAGCAGTTCTTC. Protein: CASSQERGATEQFF.

The chain couples TRBV4-2 to TRBJ2-2; the match to TRBD1 covers 7 bases. CDR3 length: 15 residues. V shed 0 bases and J 5 bases; nucleotides not matched to a gene: 3. Germline V gene data show CDR1 as LGHNA and CDR2 as YNFKEQ. CDR3 sequence reads: CASSQDRDRTGELFF. CDR3 sequence (DNA): TGTGCCAGCAGCCAAGATAGGGACAGAACCGGGGAGCTGTTTTTT.

This clone was found many times. V gene TRBV25-1 combines with J gene TRBJ1-2; D ambiguous. The CDR3 runs 14 residues. Germline V lookup: CDR1 MGHDK, CDR2 SYGVNS. Trimming took 4 bases from V and 4 from J, leaving 13 bases between them. CDR3 DNA: TGTGCCAGCAGTGCCCGGGTCAGTCCCTATGGCTACACCTTC. Translated, it gives CASSARVSPYGYTF.

This clone appeared a few times. This chain links TRBV7-3 with TRBJ2-2; 7 bases are a match to TRBD2. This CDR3 spans 16 amino acids. J gave up 0 bases and V 5 bases, and 6 bases lay outside the gene matches. The germline CDR1 and CDR2 sequences are SGHTA and FQGTGA. The CDR3: CASSPPSGTNTGELFF. CDR3 DNA: TGTGCCAGCAGCCCCCCTAGCGGTACGAACACCGGGGAGCTGTTTTTT.

In this sample, this clone turned up a few times. The chain has TRBV5-1 and TRBJ1-2; D gene ambiguous. The CDR3 length is 14 residues. CDR1 SGHRS and CDR2 YFSETQ come from the germline V gene. Between the trimmed V and J ends, which lost 0 bases and 4 bases, there was a span of 10 bases. The CDR3: CASSLEGGVYGYTF. Written as DNA, the CDR3 is TGCGCCAGCAGCTTGGAAGGCGGAGTCTATGGCTACACCTTC.

The chain employs TRBV29-1 and TRBJ1-3, with D unresolved. CDR1 is SQVTM, CDR2 ANQGSEA, per germline. Trimming took 4 bases from V and 0 from J, leaving 4 bases between them. This CDR3 is built from 12 residues. CDR3 bases: TGCAGCGTTGTCAACTCTGGAAACACCATATATTTT. Translation gives CSVVNSGNTIYF.

The CDR3 bases are TGCGCCAGCAGCCGACGGACAGGGCCCGGGTTTGATGAGCAGTTCTTC. It codes for CASSRRTGPGFDEQFF. The chain couples TRBV4-3 to TRBJ2-1; TRBD1 aligns across 8 bases. The J segment lost 8 bases and the V segment lost 4 bases, leaving 13 bases of the junction unmatched. The CDR3 length is 16 residues. The germline gives CDR1 LGHNA, CDR2 YSLEER.

This clone was seen a handful of times. The chain carries TRBV7-2 and TRBJ1-2; D is possibly TRBD1 (5 bases). Germline values: CDR1 SGHTA, CDR2 FQGNSA. CDR3 length: 13 residues. V dropped 1 base and J dropped 8 bases, with 11 bases sitting between them. CDR3 amino acids: CASSLEGARGYTF. In DNA form, the CDR3 reads TGTGCCAGCAGCTTAGAAGGGGCGCGGGGCTACACCTTC.

The CDR3 is CSAYSGARQFF. The CDR3, as DNA: TGCAGTGCTTATAGCGGGGCCCGGCAGTTCTTC. The chain is built from TRBV20-1 and TRBJ2-1; 8 bases are shared with TRBD2. Looked up from germline, CDR1 is DFQATT and CDR2 is SNEGSKA (reference sequence). The CDR3 has 11 amino acids. With V trimmed by 5 bases and J by 12 bases, 6 bases remained unmatched.

There are a few counts of this clone. The chain links TRBV2 to TRBJ2-3; 7 bases match TRBD1. Germline V CDR1 and CDR2: SNHLY, FYNNEI. This CDR3 region has 14 residues. V shed 4 bases, J shed 4 bases, and the junction held 5 bases outside the gene matches. In nucleotides, the CDR3 is TGTGCCAGCAGTGGGAGACAGGGTCCAGATACGCAGTATTTT. Translating gives CASSGRQGPDTQYF.

This rearrangement joins TRBV7-2 to TRBJ1-1, with D uncertain. V was clipped by 6 bases and J by 1 base, with 9 bases between them. The CDR3 is 13 amino acids. Germline V gene data show CDR1 as SGHTA and CDR2 as FQGNSA. CDR3 in DNA: TGTGCCAGCAGTCACGGGCAGAACACTGAAGCTTTCTTT. It codes for CASSHGQNTEAFF.

This chain connects TRBV10-3 to TRBJ2-3; no clear D. The CDR3 consists of 11 residues. The V end was cut by 2 bases, the J end by 8 bases, with 5 bases between. The V gene's germline CDR1 is ENHRY and CDR2 SYGVKD. In DNA, the CDR3 is TGTGCCATCAGTGAGCCGGGTACGCAGTATTTT. This sequence encodes CAISEPGTQYF.

V is TRBV7-3 and J is TRBJ2-5; D tentatively fits TRBD1 or TRBD2 (5 bases each). The ends were cut back, 5 bases at V and 4 bases at J, with 14 bases in the middle. The CDR3 totals 14 residues. Germline V gives CDR1 SGHTA, CDR2 FQGTGA. The CDR3 protein is CASSLPGRVETQYF. The DNA for the CDR3 is TGTGCCAGCAGCCTACCGGGGCGCGTAGAGACCCAGTACTTC.

DNA of the CDR3: TGTGCCAGCAGACAAGCCGGGAAAATGAATGAGCAGTTCTTC. Translating it yields CASRQAGKMNEQFF. This rearrangement joins TRBV6-5 to TRBJ2-1; tentatively, D is TRBD2 (5 bases). This CDR3 comprises 14 residues. With 6 bases removed from V and 7 bases from J, the gap between germline ends came to 16 bases. Germline V lookup: CDR1 MNHEY, CDR2 SVGAGI.

This clone was seen a handful of times. This chain uses TRBV28 with TRBJ2-3, with TRBD2 identical over 9 bases. Trimming cost V 5 bases and J 9 bases; bases outside gene matches: 15. The germline gives CDR1 MDHEN, CDR2 SYDVKM. CDR3 length: 16 amino acids. This CDR3 reads CASSPLAGGLLETQYF. CDR3 DNA: TGTGCCAGCAGTCCCCTGGCGGGGGGGCTATTGGAGACGCAGTATTTT.

This clone was counted a few times. The CDR3 DNA sequence: TGCAGCGCAGGGACAGGGAACAATGAGCAGTTCTTC. It translates to CSAGTGNNEQFF. The rearrangement joins TRBV29-1 to TRBJ2-1, with 9 positions matching TRBD1. This CDR3 has 12 residues. The germline V gene has CDR1 SQVTM and CDR2 ANQGSEA. With 7 bases clipped from V and 5 bases from J, the junction kept 3 bases outside the gene matches.

A few counts support this clone. The rearrangement joins TRBV5-1 to TRBJ2-7, with TRBD1 matching 9 bases. After removal of 4 bases from V and 5 bases from J, the junction contained 10 bases not matched to a gene. The CDR3 is 15 amino acids. Germline V gene sequence: CDR1 SGHRS, CDR2 YFSETQ. CDR3 nucleotides: TGCGCCAGCAGCACCGCCGGGACAGGGTCCCACGAGCAGTACTTC. This gives the protein CASSTAGTGSHEQYF.

The chain is built from TRBV29-1 and TRBJ2-2; D call uncertain. Trimming pared 7 bases from V and 5 bases from J, leaving 17 bases between. This CDR3 has 14 residues. Germline CDR1 reads SQVTM; CDR2 reads ANQGSEA. This CDR3 is CSADGLAETGELFF. The CDR3, as DNA: TGCAGCGCCGATGGTTTGGCAGAAACCGGGGAGCTGTTTTTT.

The genes are TRBV4-3 and TRBJ2-7; 9 bases align to TRBD1. V lost 0 bases to trimming and J lost 3 bases; unmatched junction nucleotides: 9. Germline CDR1 is LGHNA and CDR2 is YSLEER. The CDR3 runs 17 residues. CDR3 sequence: CASSQDETGTGNYEQYF. CDR3 DNA sequence: TGCGCCAGCAGCCAAGATGAAACCGGGACAGGGAACTACGAGCAGTACTTC.